Each of the 29 T cell receptor beta chains below was sequenced from the same sample in a study of low-dose radiotherapy and immunotherapy resistance in tumors (dated by TCRdb to the early 2020s). Sequencing took place on an Illumina HiSeq 2500. First-strand cDNA was synthesized with Superscript III and a set of TRAV- and TRBV-specific primers, covering both TCRalpha and TCRbeta chains. TCRs were amplified with Phusion for around 20 PCR cycles using a constant-region primer together with the adapter attached to the V primers. TCRdb reprocessed the public reads (quality trimming at Q25 with fastp, clone calling with MiXCR) and kept in-frame beta chains. For every CDR3 protein sequence, its rows merge into one entry that carries the most common genes and DNA. The sample includes around 83,000 distinct CDR3 sequences, with 15% to 20% observed a single time. The ten largest clones capture about 5.9% of the sample.

Explained via the paper, the time point label denotes: before trial treatment. Material: PBMCs, obtained before treatment. Source of these receptors: a male donor with prostate cancer.

This clonotype was counted ten times or more. This chain links TRBV5-4 with TRBJ2-1; TRBD1 agrees at 7 bases. J was trimmed by 3 bases and V by 4 bases; bases with no gene match: 7. The CDR3 contains 15 residues. Germline V gene sequence: CDR1 SGHNT, CDR2 YYREEE (reference sequence). The CDR3 loop reads CASSSPRDSYNEQFF. CDR3 nucleotides: TGTGCCAGCAGCAGTCCCCGGGACAGCTACAATGAGCAGTTCTTC.

This clonotype appeared many times. The gene calls are TRBV6-5 and TRBJ2-7; perhaps TRBD1 as D (5 bases). The CDR3 has 15 amino acids. V lost 2 bases and J 6 bases, leaving 17 bases between the germline ends. The germline V gene has CDR1 MNHEY and CDR2 SVGAGI. CDR3 amino acids: CASSYGHPISSEQYF. The CDR3 bases are TGTGCCAGCAGTTACGGACACCCGATAAGCTCCGAGCAGTACTTC.

This clonotype was recorded many times. This chain uses TRBV6-2 or TRBV6-3 with TRBJ2-1; D call uncertain. The V end was cut by 0 bases, the J end by 5 bases, with 17 bases between. The CDR3 totals 17 residues. Germline-derived CDR1 and CDR2 are MNHEY and SVGEGT. The CDR3 here is CASSYSIGLDEDNEQFF. The CDR3 nucleotides are TGTGCCAGCAGTTACTCGATTGGCTTGGACGAAGACAATGAGCAGTTCTTC.

This clonotype was picked up a small number of times. This sequence is one base from a far larger clone and is likely a read error. The chain carries TRBV6-1 and TRBJ2-1, with 8 bases aligning to TRBD2. CDR1 is MNHNS and CDR2 is SASEGT in the germline V gene. Germline trimming cut 6 bases from V and 10 bases from J; bases unmatched to any gene: 11. The CDR3 length is 14 residues. The CDR3 here is CASRLPSGSGEQFF. The CDR3 region has the DNA TGTGCCAGCAGGTTGCCTAGCGGGTCGGGGGAGCAGTTCTTC.

This clonotype was picked up many times. The chain has TRBV29-1 and TRBJ1-3; weak D call: TRBD1 (6 bases). The CDR3 sequence is 13 residues long. Germline CDR1 and CDR2: SQVTM and ANQGSEA. The V gene lost 4 bases and the J gene lost 1 base, with 8 bases spanning the gap. For the CDR3, the DNA is TGCAGCGTTGGGGGGCCATCTGGAAACACCATATATTTT. Its protein product is CSVGGPSGNTIYF.

At least ten counts were recorded for this clonotype. The CDR3 spells CASSFEGPDTGELFF. For the CDR3, the DNA is TGTGCCAGCAGTTTTGAGGGGCCGGACACCGGGGAGCTGTTTTTT. The V call is TRBV27, the J call TRBJ2-2; the D gene could be TRBD1 or TRBD2 (5 bases each). The CDR3 totals 15 residues. Germline CDR1 is MNHEY and CDR2 is SMNVEV (reference sequence). Trimming left V 3 bases short and J 3 bases short, with 11 bases between.

This clonotype has only one observation. The chain has TRBV19 and TRBJ2-7; 16 bases are shared with TRBD2. The J segment lost 2 bases and the V segment lost 5 bases, leaving 6 bases of the junction unmatched. CDR3 length: 17 amino acids. CDR1 LNHDA and CDR2 SQIVND come from the germline V gene (reference sequence). The DNA for the CDR3 is TGTGCCAGTAGTCCTTGGGGGACTAGCGGGGGGGCCTACGAGCAGTACTTC. This gives the protein CASSPWGTSGGAYEQYF.

This clonotype occurred many times. This chain links TRBV7-6 with TRBJ2-5, with D tentatively TRBD1 (5 bases). The CDR3 runs to 13 residues. V lost 5 bases and J 5 bases, leaving 12 bases between the germline ends. CDR1 SGHVS and CDR2 FNYEAQ come from the germline V gene. CDR3 DNA: TGTGCCAGCAGCCAGGGCCTCGCGGAGACCCAGTACTTC. This translates into CASSQGLAETQYF.

This clonotype was counted ten times or more. The chain joins TRBV12-3 or TRBV12-4 to TRBJ1-5, with a possible D match to TRBD1 (5 bases). There are 15 residues in the CDR3. Trimming removed 3 bases from V and 1 base from J, with 10 bases in between. Here the CDR3 reads CASSFPGGSNQPQHF. Written as DNA, the CDR3 is TGTGCCAGCAGTTTTCCCGGGGGGAGCAATCAGCCCCAGCATTTT.

This clonotype has a count of ten or more. The V gene is TRBV19, the J gene TRBJ2-2; D is tentatively TRBD1 or TRBD2 (5 bases each). Germline V gene lookup returns CDR1 LNHDA and CDR2 SQIVND (reference sequence). V was cut by 3 bases and J by 4 bases, with 12 bases left in between. The CDR3 is 15 residues long. The CDR3 reads CASSIRGTLTGELFF. CDR3 nucleotide sequence: TGTGCCAGTAGTATCCGTGGGACGCTCACCGGGGAGCTGTTTTTT.

This clonotype rates as medium-sized. This chain joins TRBV6-5 and TRBJ1-4; D is undetermined. This CDR3 is 13 amino acids long. Germline V gene sequence: CDR1 MNHEY, CDR2 SVGAGI. V was cut by 5 bases and J by 8 bases, with 12 bases left in between. In nucleotides, the CDR3 is TGTGCCAGCAGTGATGGTCCGAGAGAAAAACTGTTTTTT. This encodes CASSDGPREKLFF.

This clonotype was seen a single time. The rearrangement links TRBV10-3 to TRBJ2-2; D perhaps matches TRBD1 (6 bases). The germline CDR1 and CDR2 sequences are ENHRY and SYGVKD. The CDR3 is 19 residues long. Trimming took 6 bases from V and 0 from J, leaving 23 bases between them. This chain's CDR3 is CAIRPYRVPPHSNTGELFF. The CDR3 region has the DNA TGTGCCATCAGACCTTACAGGGTTCCCCCCCATTCGAACACCGGGGAGCTGTTTTTT.

The chain links TRBV5-1 to TRBJ2-1, with D possibly being TRBD2 (5 bases). Trimming took 1 base from V and 7 from J, leaving 15 bases between them. The germline V gene has CDR1 SGHRS and CDR2 YFSETQ. The CDR3 extends over 15 amino acids. The CDR3 loop is CASSLTGYSSNEQFF. The CDR3 region has the DNA TGCGCCAGCAGCTTGACGGGGTATTCTTCAAATGAGCAGTTCTTC.

CDR3 residues: CASSQETSALGGGVEQYF. The CDR3 DNA is TGTGCCAGCAGCCAAGAGACTAGCGCCTTAGGTGGAGGCGTCGAGCAGTACTTC. The V call is TRBV4-2, the J call TRBJ2-7; 8 bases line up with TRBD2. This CDR3 has 18 residues. Trimming took 0 bases from V and 6 from J; bases not matched to a gene: 16. From germline, CDR1 is LGHNA and CDR2 YNFKEQ.

The sample holds many counts of this clonotype. The CDR3 reads CASSQGTSYTDTQYF. CDR3 sequence (DNA): TGTGCCAGCAGTCAAGGGACGTCCTACACAGATACGCAGTATTTT. The chain has TRBV12-3 or TRBV12-4 and TRBJ2-3; possibly TRBD1 or TRBD2 for D (5 bases each). Trimming removed 5 bases from V and 2 bases from J, with 14 bases in between. CDR3 length equals 15 residues.

This chain uses TRBV6-8 with TRBJ2-5; 9 bases are a match to TRBD2. Germline CDR1 reads MNHGY; CDR2 reads SAAAGT. CDR3 length: 15 amino acids. V trimming: 5 bases; J trimming: 5 bases; junction bases outside the gene matches: 9. CDR3 in amino acids: CASSEAGGLDETQYF. The CDR3 DNA follows: TGTGCCAGCAGTGAAGCGGGGGGCCTTGATGAGACCCAGTACTTC.

This clonotype showed up just a few times. V and J are TRBV20-1 and TRBJ2-2; TRBD2 agrees at 9 bases. Losses at the gene ends were 5 bases for V and 6 bases for J; bases not matched to a gene: 13. CDR3 length: 16 amino acids. Germline-derived CDR1 and CDR2 are DFQATT and SNEGSKA (reference sequence). Written as DNA, the CDR3 is TGCAGTGCTGGAATCAGGGGCGGGGGGGCCGCCGGGGAGCTGTTTTTT. It translates to CSAGIRGGGAAGELFF.

This clonotype was found many times. This rearrangement joins TRBV11-1 to TRBJ2-7; D perhaps matches TRBD1 (6 bases). V gave up 5 bases and J gave up 3 bases, with 14 bases separating them. The germline gives CDR1 SGHAT, CDR2 FQDESV (reference sequence). This CDR3 has 14 amino acids. The CDR3 loop is CASSTPGHNYEQYF. As DNA, the CDR3 is TGTGCCAGCAGCACCCCGGGACACAACTACGAGCAGTACTTC.

This clonotype has at least ten counts. The DNA of the CDR3 is TGTGCCAGCCAGGGGGCGCACTACGAGCAGTACTTC. Translation: CASQGAHYEQYF. The chain carries TRBV7-2 and TRBJ2-7, with TRBD1 matching over 8 bases. The CDR3 sequence is 12 residues long. Germline-derived CDR1 and CDR2 are SGHTA and FQGNSA. J gave up 3 bases and V 8 bases, and 3 bases lay outside the gene matches.

This clonotype was recorded many times. The gene calls are TRBV19 and TRBJ1-5; D is ambiguous. The germline CDR1 and CDR2 sequences are LNHDA and SQIVND (reference sequence). Trimming removed 7 bases from V and 7 bases from J, with 17 bases in between. The CDR3 spans 14 residues. The CDR3 reads CASTSSGLRQPQHF. DNA of the CDR3: TGTGCCAGTACCTCGTCTGGCCTTCGGCAGCCCCAGCATTTT.

This clonotype was seen many times. V and J are TRBV7-2 and TRBJ1-1; no firm D call. Germline V lookup: CDR1 SGHTA, CDR2 FQGNSA. V was cut by 1 base and J by 11 bases, with 14 bases left in between. CDR3 length equals 13 residues. CDR3 sequence (DNA): TGTGCCAGCAGCTTAGATCTGGGGTCGGGTGCTTTCTTT. It translates to CASSLDLGSGAFF.

This clonotype has ten or more counts. The chain links TRBV2 to TRBJ2-2, with TRBD2 identical over 7 bases. The CDR3 has 15 amino acids. Germline CDR1 and CDR2: SNHLY and FYNNEI. Germline trimming cut 10 bases from V and 2 bases from J; bases unmatched to any gene: 10. The CDR3 protein is CATKPSGTNTGELFF. The CDR3 bases are TGTGCCACCAAGCCCAGCGGGACTAACACCGGGGAGCTGTTTTTT.

The gene calls are TRBV20-1 and TRBJ2-3, with no clear D. Germline values: CDR1 DFQATT, CDR2 SNEGSKA (reference sequence). The length of the CDR3 is 14 residues. Trimming took 2 bases from V and 1 from J, leaving 10 bases between them. CDR3 in DNA: TGCAGTGCTAGACTTGGTTGGGGCACAGATACGCAGTATTTT. Translation: CSARLGWGTDTQYF.

This clonotype was observed at least ten times. The chain employs TRBV6-1 and TRBJ2-1, with D perhaps being TRBD1 or TRBD2 (5 bases each). The V gene lost 3 bases and the J gene lost 4 bases, with 16 bases spanning the gap. This CDR3 is built from 16 residues. In germline, CDR1 is MNHNS, CDR2 SASEGT. CDR3 residues: CASSDIRRGGYNEQFF. The CDR3, as DNA: TGTGCCAGCAGTGATATCCGAAGGGGCGGGTACAATGAGCAGTTCTTC.

This clonotype has at least ten counts. The V and J genes are TRBV5-1 and TRBJ2-1; 8 nucleotides align to TRBD2. This CDR3 contains 15 residues. V shed 4 bases and J 6 bases; nucleotides not matched to a gene: 9. From germline, CDR1 is SGHRS and CDR2 YFSETQ. The DNA for the CDR3 is TGCGCCAGCAGCCCGGGGGTAGCGGGATCCAATGAGCAGTTCTTC. Protein: CASSPGVAGSNEQFF.

In this sample, this clonotype turned up many times. The chain is built from TRBV20-1 and TRBJ2-5; either TRBD1 or TRBD2 may supply D (6 bases each). Germline-derived CDR1 and CDR2 are DFQATT and SNEGSKA (reference sequence). There are 15 residues in the CDR3. V was trimmed by 5 bases and J by 2 bases, leaving 18 bases between them. In nucleotides, the CDR3 is TGCAGTGCTGGGTTATTCGGGGGCGGGCAAGAGACCCAGTACTTC. It is translated as CSAGLFGGGQETQYF.

The chain carries TRBV19 and TRBJ1-3, with unresolved D. Germline V gene lookup returns CDR1 LNHDA and CDR2 SQIVND (reference sequence). V lost 5 bases to trimming and J lost 0 bases, with 8 bases between them. CDR3 length equals 14 residues. The chain's CDR3 is CASSRGNSGNTIYF. DNA of the CDR3: TGTGCCAGTAGTCGCGGAAACTCTGGAAACACCATATATTTT.

This clonotype was found many times. The V call is TRBV5-1, the J call TRBJ2-4; D gene uncertain. The V end was cut by 0 bases, the J end by 0 bases, with 10 bases between. In germline, CDR1 is SGHRS, CDR2 YFSETQ. The CDR3 is made up of 16 amino acids. Here the CDR3 reads CASSLESALAKNIQYF. The CDR3 bases are TGCGCCAGCAGCTTGGAGTCTGCCCTAGCCAAAAACATTCAGTACTTC. The whole variable domain, remainder taken from reference TRBV5-1 and TRBJ2-4, is KAGVTQTPRYLIKTRGQQVTLSCSPISGHRSVSWYQQTPGQGLQFLFEYFSETQRNKGNFPGRFSGRQFSNSRSEMNVSTLELGDSALYLCASSLESALAKNIQYFGAGTRLSVL.

There are many counts of this clonotype. The rearrangement uses TRBV5-1 and TRBJ2-7; 8 bases map to TRBD2. Per germline, CDR1 SGHRS and CDR2 YFSETQ. CDR3 size: 14 residues. V lost 0 bases to trimming and J lost 3 bases; unmatched junction nucleotides: 2. This CDR3 is CASSLVGTSYEQYF. DNA of the CDR3: TGCGCCAGCAGCTTGGTGGGGACTAGCTACGAGCAGTACTTC. The full variable domain, rest sourced from reference TRBV5-1 and TRBJ2-7, is KAGVTQTPRYLIKTRGQQVTLSCSPISGHRSVSWYQQTPGQGLQFLFEYFSETQRNKGNFPGRFSGRQFSNSRSEMNVSTLELGDSALYLCASSLVGTSYEQYFGPGTRLTVT.